This passage covers 17 T cell receptor beta chains from one sample sequenced in a study of OX40 agonist ivuxolimab in advanced cancers. Repertoires were generated with immunoSEQ multiplex PCR, while TCRdb's copy carries only in-frame clones and drops some. The sample has about 77,000 clones; roughly 84% are singletons. The specimen was CD4+ or CD8+ T cells sorted from blood, collected in a trial of the OX40 agonist ivuxolimab. These receptors originate from an adult with an advanced solid tumor such as melanoma, head and neck, liver or kidney cancer.

This chain links TRBV30 with TRBJ1-4; TRBD1 is a possible D gene (6 bases). V shed 2 bases and J shed 8 bases, with 21 bases lying between them. This CDR3 has 16 residues. Looked up from germline, CDR1 is GTSNPN and CDR2 is SVGIG (reference sequence). The DNA for the CDR3 is TGTGCCTGGAGTTTGGGGAATCCGGGGGCCGGGGAAAAACTGTTTTTT. Its translation is CAWSLGNPGAGEKLFF.

V usage is TRBV30 and J usage is TRBJ1-2; the D is unclear. Trimming cost V 0 bases and J 4 bases, with 6 bases left between them. Germline CDR1 is GTSNPN and CDR2 is SVGIG (reference sequence). This CDR3 region has 12 residues. The CDR3 coding sequence is TGTGCCTGGAGTGTCGTTGGCTATGGCTACACCTTC. It codes for CAWSVVGYGYTF. Supplemented by reference TRBV30 and TRBJ1-2, the full variable domain reads SQTIHQWPATLVQPVGSPLSLECTVEGTSNPNLYWYRQAAGRGLQLLFYSVGIGQISSEVPQNLSASRPQDRQFILSSKKLLLSDSGFYLCAWSVVGYGYTFGSGTRLTVV.

The chain uses TRBV6-5 and TRBJ1-2; D uncertain. The CDR3 length is 14 residues. Germline lookup yields CDR1 MNHEY and CDR2 SVGAGI. Trimming removed 7 bases at V and 0 bases at J, with 12 bases between. In DNA form, the CDR3 reads TGTGCCAGCACCTTGTCGGAGTCTAACTATGGCTACACCTTC. Protein product: CASTLSESNYGYTF.

The chain recombines TRBV30 with TRBJ1-1; the match to TRBD1 covers 10 bases. This CDR3 spans 14 amino acids. Germline loops: CDR1 GTSNPN, CDR2 SVGIG (reference sequence). The V gene end was trimmed by 3 bases and the J gene end by 5 bases; junction bases not matched to a gene: 6. CDR3 sequence reads: CAWRGQGSRTEAFF. The DNA for the CDR3 is TGTGCCTGGAGGGGACAGGGGTCAAGGACTGAAGCTTTCTTT.

The chain links TRBV11-2 to TRBJ2-7, with a tentative D call TRBD1 (5 bases). CDR3 size: 14 residues. The ends were cut back, 6 bases at V and 5 bases at J, with 17 bases in the middle. The germline CDR1 and CDR2 sequences are SGHAT and FQNNGV. The CDR3 region is CASRTLNRIHEQYF. The CDR3 DNA is TGTGCCAGCAGGACCCTCAACAGGATACACGAGCAGTACTTC.

The chain joins TRBV19 to TRBJ2-6; 8 bases align to TRBD1. Germline CDR1 is LNHDA and CDR2 is SQIVND (reference sequence). The junction had 5 bases not matched to a gene; V was cut back by 4 bases and J by 3 bases. This CDR3 region has 16 residues. The CDR3 here is CASSTQDRVGANVLTF. CDR3 nucleotide sequence: TGTGCCAGTAGTACCCAGGACAGGGTTGGGGCCAACGTCCTGACTTTC. Together with reference TRBV19 and TRBJ2-6, the CDR3 gives the full variable domain: DGGITQSPKYLFRKEGQNVTLSCEQNLNHDAMYWYRQDPGQGLRLIYYSQIVNDFQKGDIAEGYSVSREKKESFPLTVTSAQKNPTAFYLCASSTQDRVGANVLTFGAGSRLTVL.

This clone was recorded only once. The rearrangement uses TRBV10-3 and TRBJ2-7; 8 nucleotides align to TRBD1. Losses at the gene ends were 6 bases for V and 3 bases for J; bases not matched to a gene: 7. The CDR3 consists of 14 residues. In germline, CDR1 is ENHRY, CDR2 SYGVKD. The DNA for the CDR3 is TGTGCCATCAGGACAGGGGCGGGGAGCTACGAGCAGTACTTC. Amino acid sequence: CAIRTGAGSYEQYF.

The chain employs TRBV2 and TRBJ1-1, with 8 bases that match TRBD1. The V gene end was trimmed by 6 bases and the J gene end by 1 base; junction bases not matched to a gene: 7. This CDR3 region has 15 residues. Germline V gene sequence: CDR1 SNHLY, CDR2 FYNNEI. The CDR3 DNA follows: TGTGCCAGCAGCGCCGCAGACAGGGGGAACACTGAAGCTTTCTTT. Its protein product is CASSAADRGNTEAFF.

V is TRBV10-2 and J is TRBJ1-2, with 9 bases matching TRBD1. Germline CDR1 is WSHSY and CDR2 is SAAADI. The V and J ends lost 2 bases and 7 bases, in that order; junction bases with no gene match: 2. The CDR3 covers 13 residues. DNA of the CDR3: TGCGCCAGCAGTGAGGACAGGGGGGGTGGCTACACCTTC. Amino acids: CASSEDRGGGYTF.

This chain links TRBV25-1 with TRBJ2-1, with 8 bases aligning to TRBD2. The CDR3 loop spans 15 amino acids. V lost 3 bases, J lost 9 bases, and 10 bases stayed unmatched. Germline V gene lookup returns CDR1 MGHDK and CDR2 SYGVNS. CDR3 in DNA: TGTGCCAGCAGTGACCCCGGGGGGGGACGGAGTGAGCAGTTCTTC. Its translation: CASSDPGGGRSEQFF. Full variable domain (outside the CDR3, taken from reference TRBV25-1 and TRBJ2-1): EADIYQTPRYLVIGTGKKITLECSQTMGHDKMYWYQQDPGMELHLIHYSYGVNSTEKGDLSSESTVSRIRTEHFPLTLESARPSHTSQYLCASSDPGGGRSEQFFGPGTRLTVL.

The DNA of the CDR3 is TGTGCCAGCAGTGAGCTGGGAATCTCCTACAATGAGCAGTTCTTC. It translates to CASSELGISYNEQFF. The rearrangement joins TRBV2 to TRBJ2-1; no clear D. With 3 bases removed from V and 0 bases from J, the gap between germline ends came to 9 bases. CDR1 is SNHLY, CDR2 FYNNEI, per germline. The length of the CDR3 is 15 residues.

The chain joins TRBV14 to TRBJ1-4, with a tentative D call TRBD1 (6 bases). The CDR3 spans 15 residues. The V gene's germline CDR1 is SGHDN and CDR2 FVKESK. Trimming removed 0 bases at V and 10 bases at J, with 15 bases between. The CDR3 nucleotides read TGTGCCAGCAGCCAAGATCATCACAGGGCTGGAAAACTGTTTTTT. Amino acids: CASSQDHHRAGKLFF.

The chain employs TRBV7-2 and TRBJ2-1; D is unclear. The CDR3 contains 15 residues. CDR1 is SGHTA and CDR2 is FQGNSA in the germline V gene. The ends were cut back, 5 bases at V and 1 base at J, with 12 bases in the middle. In DNA form, the CDR3 reads TGTGCCAGCAGCCCCCCGGGTCTGTCCTACAATGAGCAGTTCTTC. Its protein product is CASSPPGLSYNEQFF.

This chain joins TRBV7-9 and TRBJ1-2; D ambiguous. The CDR3 is 13 residues long. Per germline, CDR1 SEHNR and CDR2 FQNEAQ (reference sequence). V was trimmed by 4 bases and J by 7 bases, leaving 13 bases between them. The CDR3 sequence: CASSSGGGSGYTF. In DNA form, the CDR3 reads TGTGCCAGCAGCTCCGGCGGTGGTTCTGGCTACACCTTC.

This CDR3 is CASRRQGNTGELFF. In nucleotides, the CDR3 is TGTGCCAGCAGACGACAGGGGAACACCGGGGAGCTGTTTTTT. This chain connects TRBV6-5 to TRBJ2-2; 7 bases fit TRBD1. CDR1 is MNHEY, CDR2 SVGAGI, per germline. The CDR3 consists of 14 residues. V shed 6 bases and J 1 base; nucleotides not matched to a gene: 2.

This clone is a singleton in its sample. The chain joins TRBV30 to TRBJ2-3; D gene uncertain. This CDR3 contains 11 residues. CDR1 and CDR2 from the germline V gene are GTSNPN and SVGIG (reference sequence). V lost 0 bases and J lost 4, with 2 bases in between. DNA for the CDR3: TGTGCCTGGAGTGTGTCAGATACGCAGTATTTT. This codes for CAWSVSDTQYF.

This clone was seen only once. The chain carries TRBV10-3 and TRBJ2-7; D might be TRBD1 (6 bases). This CDR3 comprises 14 residues. Germline values: CDR1 ENHRY, CDR2 SYGVKD. V gave up 6 bases and J gave up 0 bases, with 12 bases separating them. CDR3 bases: TGTGCCATCAGCCTACAGGGTCCCTCCTACGAGCAGTACTTC. It codes for CAISLQGPSYEQYF.